A selection of T cell receptor beta chains follows, all from one sample in a study of human T cells and chemical hapten exposure. TCRdb passed the 5' RACE reads through MiXCR, listing each CDR3 protein once. Of tens of thousands of distinct CDR3 sequences in the sample, 15% to 20% are singletons; the top ten hold over 6.5%. Receptors originate from a female donor in good health. CDR3s include the opening cysteine and the closing phenylalanine or tryptophan. A D gene is named only where the DNA matches it firmly. Clone size is not always given. Where it is, it says once, few, many or a class for expanded clones.

CDR3aa,v_gene,abundance,d_gene
CASSQPWTVQETQYF,TRBV18,NA,NA
CASSLGTGGLTNTEAFF,TRBV7-8,few,TRBD1
CASSLRDLADTQYF,TRBV12-3/TRBV12-4,many,NA
CASSQAKGQGYEQYF,TRBV4-2,NA,TRBD1
CASLRGTGTSGNTIYF,TRBV7-2,NA,TRBD1
CASSSERPQETQYF,TRBV5-1,few,NA
CAISILATTGELFF,TRBV10-3,few,TRBD2
CAWSVLTGAGGNQPQHF,TRBV30,few,TRBD1
CASLGAQPNQPQHF,TRBV6-2/TRBV6-3,few,NA
CASSIPGQGNTGELFF,TRBV19,once,NA
CASSLGLAGVNEQFF,TRBV28,few,TRBD2
CASSPWNQDNEQFF,TRBV28,NA,NA
CASGIGTVNEQFF,TRBV27,medium-sized,NA
CASSISGGLTYNEQFF,TRBV7-2,NA,TRBD2
CSARVQGLEGYTF,TRBV20-1,NA,NA
CATHTGTGHNQPQHF,TRBV24-1,NA,TRBD1
CASDQGDTNEKLFF,TRBV30,NA,NA
CSVASGRVNEQFF,TRBV29-1,NA,TRBD2
CASSLGDGTGELFF,TRBV7-9,few,NA
CASTSRNYGYTF,TRBV6-5,NA,NA
CASSSPPGPRGYTF,TRBV28,NA,NA
CASSRDRANVLTF,TRBV6-5,few,NA
CASSERGLEAFF,TRBV6-1,NA,TRBD1
CASSLSSYNEQFF,TRBV12-3/TRBV12-4,NA,NA
CASSLDGTSGANVLTF,TRBV5-1,few,NA
CASSFPAWTGGDGEKLFF,TRBV7-9,NA,TRBD1